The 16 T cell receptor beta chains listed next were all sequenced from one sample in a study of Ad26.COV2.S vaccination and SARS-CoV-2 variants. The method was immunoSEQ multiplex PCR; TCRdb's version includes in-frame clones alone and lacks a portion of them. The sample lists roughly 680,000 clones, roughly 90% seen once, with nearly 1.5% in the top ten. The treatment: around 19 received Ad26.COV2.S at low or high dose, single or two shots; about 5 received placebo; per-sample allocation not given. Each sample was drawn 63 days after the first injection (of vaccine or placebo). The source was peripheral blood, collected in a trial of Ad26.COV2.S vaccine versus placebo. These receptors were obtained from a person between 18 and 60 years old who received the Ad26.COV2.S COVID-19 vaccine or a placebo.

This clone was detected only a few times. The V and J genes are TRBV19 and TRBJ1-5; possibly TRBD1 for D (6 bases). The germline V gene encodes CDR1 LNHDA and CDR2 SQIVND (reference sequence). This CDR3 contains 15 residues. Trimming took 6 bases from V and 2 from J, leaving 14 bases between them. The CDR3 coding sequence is TGTGCCAGTAGATGGGGGGCTGGGGGCAATCAGCCCCAGCATTTT. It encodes CASRWGAGGNQPQHF. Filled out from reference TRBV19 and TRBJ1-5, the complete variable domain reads DGGITQSPKYLFRKEGQNVTLSCEQNLNHDAMYWYRQDPGQGLRLIYYSQIVNDFQKGDIAEGYSVSREKKESFPLTVTSAQKNPTAFYLCASRWGAGGNQPQHFGDGTRLSIL.

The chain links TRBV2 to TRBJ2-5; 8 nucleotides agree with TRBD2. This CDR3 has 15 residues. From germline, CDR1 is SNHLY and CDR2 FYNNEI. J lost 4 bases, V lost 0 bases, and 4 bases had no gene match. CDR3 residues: CASSEALAGGETQYF. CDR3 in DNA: TGTGCCAGCAGTGAAGCGCTTGCGGGGGGAGAGACCCAGTACTTC.

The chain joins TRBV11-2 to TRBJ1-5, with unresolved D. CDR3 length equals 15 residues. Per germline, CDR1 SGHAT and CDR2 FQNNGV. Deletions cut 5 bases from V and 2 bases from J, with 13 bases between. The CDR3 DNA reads TGTGCCAGCAGCCTAACCGACACCGGCAATCAGCCCCAGCATTTT. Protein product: CASSLTDTGNQPQHF. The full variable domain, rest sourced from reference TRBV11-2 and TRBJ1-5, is EAGVAQSPRYKIIEKRQSVAFWCNPISGHATLYWYQQILGQGPKLLIQFQNNGVVDDSQLPKDRFSAERLKGVDSTLKIQPAKLEDSAVYLCASSLTDTGNQPQHFGDGTRLSIL.

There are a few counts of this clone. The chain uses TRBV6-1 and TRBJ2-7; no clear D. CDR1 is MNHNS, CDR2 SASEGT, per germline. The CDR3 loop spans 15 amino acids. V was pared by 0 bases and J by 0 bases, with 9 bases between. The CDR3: CASSEAGIGSYEQYF. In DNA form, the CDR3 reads TGTGCCAGCAGTGAAGCGGGGATTGGCTCCTACGAGCAGTACTTC.

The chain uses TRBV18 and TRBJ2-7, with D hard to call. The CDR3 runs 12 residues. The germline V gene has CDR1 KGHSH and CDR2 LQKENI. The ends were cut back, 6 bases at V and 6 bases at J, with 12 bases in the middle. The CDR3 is CASSFWGPEQYF. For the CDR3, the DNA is TGTGCCAGCTCGTTTTGGGGTCCCGAGCAGTACTTC.

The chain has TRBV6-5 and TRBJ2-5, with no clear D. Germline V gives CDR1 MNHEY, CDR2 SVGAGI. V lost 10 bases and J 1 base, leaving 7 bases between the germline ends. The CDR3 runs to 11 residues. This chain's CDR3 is CATRIQETQYF. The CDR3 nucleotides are TGTGCCACCAGGATCCAAGAGACCCAGTACTTC.

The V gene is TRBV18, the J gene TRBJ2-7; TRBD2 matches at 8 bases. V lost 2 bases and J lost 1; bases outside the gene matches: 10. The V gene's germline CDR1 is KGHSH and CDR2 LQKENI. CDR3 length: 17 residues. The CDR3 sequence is CASSPEASGPSSYEQYF. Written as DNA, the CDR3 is TGTGCCAGCTCACCAGAGGCTAGCGGGCCCTCATCCTACGAGCAGTACTTC.

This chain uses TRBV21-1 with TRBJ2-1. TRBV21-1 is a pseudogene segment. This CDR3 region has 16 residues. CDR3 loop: CASSKGTWSSYNEQFF. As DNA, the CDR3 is TGTGCCAGCAGCAAAGGGACCTGGAGCTCCTACAATGAGCAGTTCTTC.

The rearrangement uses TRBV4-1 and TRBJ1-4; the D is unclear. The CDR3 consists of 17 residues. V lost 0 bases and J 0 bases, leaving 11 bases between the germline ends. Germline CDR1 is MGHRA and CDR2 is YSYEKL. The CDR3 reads CASSQDRTGSTNEKLFF. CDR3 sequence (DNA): TGCGCCAGCAGCCAAGATCGGACCGGGTCAACTAATGAAAAACTGTTTTTT.

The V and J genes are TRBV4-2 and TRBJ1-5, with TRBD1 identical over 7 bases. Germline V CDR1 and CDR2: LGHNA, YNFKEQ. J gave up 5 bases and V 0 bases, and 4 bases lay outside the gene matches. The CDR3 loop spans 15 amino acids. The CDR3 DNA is TGTGCCAGCAGCCAAGAAAAGACAGGGTATCAGCCCCAGCATTTT. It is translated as CASSQEKTGYQPQHF.

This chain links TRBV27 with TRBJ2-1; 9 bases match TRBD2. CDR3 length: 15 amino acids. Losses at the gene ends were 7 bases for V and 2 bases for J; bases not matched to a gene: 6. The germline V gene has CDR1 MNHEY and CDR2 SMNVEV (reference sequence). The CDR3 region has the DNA TGTGCCAGCACCCGCGGGAGGGAGGCCTACAATGAGCAGTTCTTC. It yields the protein CASTRGREAYNEQFF.

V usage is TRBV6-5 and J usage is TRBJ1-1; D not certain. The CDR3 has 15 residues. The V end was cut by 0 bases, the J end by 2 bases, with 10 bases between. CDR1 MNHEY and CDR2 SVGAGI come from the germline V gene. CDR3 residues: CASSYSNHRNTEAFF. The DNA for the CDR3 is TGTGCCAGCAGTTACTCAAATCACAGAAACACTGAAGCTTTCTTT.

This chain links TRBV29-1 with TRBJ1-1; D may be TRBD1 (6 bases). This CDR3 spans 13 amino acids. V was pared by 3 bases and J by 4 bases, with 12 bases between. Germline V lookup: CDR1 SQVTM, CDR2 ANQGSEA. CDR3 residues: CSVDLGGGTEAFF. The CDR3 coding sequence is TGCAGCGTTGATCTCGGGGGCGGCACTGAAGCTTTCTTT.

The DNA for the CDR3 is TGCGCCAGCAGCCTTTTCATAACAGGGCTCTCCTACGAGCAGTACTTC. This gives the protein CASSLFITGLSYEQYF. The genes are TRBV5-1 and TRBJ2-7; a possible D gene is TRBD1 (6 bases). V lost 4 bases and J lost 0, with 17 bases in between. Germline V gene data show CDR1 as SGHRS and CDR2 as YFSETQ. The CDR3 runs 16 residues.

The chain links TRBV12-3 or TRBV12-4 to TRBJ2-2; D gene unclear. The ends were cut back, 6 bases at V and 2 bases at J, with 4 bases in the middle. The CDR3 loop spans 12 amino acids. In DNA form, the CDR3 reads TGTGCCAGCAGGTTCAACACCGGGGAGCTGTTTTTT. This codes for CASRFNTGELFF.

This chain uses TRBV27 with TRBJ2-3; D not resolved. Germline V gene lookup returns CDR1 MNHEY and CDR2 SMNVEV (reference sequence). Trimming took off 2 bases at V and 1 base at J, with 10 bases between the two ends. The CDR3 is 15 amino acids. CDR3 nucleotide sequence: TGTGCCAGCAGTTTAGCTGTTGCGGGCACAGATACGCAGTATTTT. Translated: CASSLAVAGTDTQYF.